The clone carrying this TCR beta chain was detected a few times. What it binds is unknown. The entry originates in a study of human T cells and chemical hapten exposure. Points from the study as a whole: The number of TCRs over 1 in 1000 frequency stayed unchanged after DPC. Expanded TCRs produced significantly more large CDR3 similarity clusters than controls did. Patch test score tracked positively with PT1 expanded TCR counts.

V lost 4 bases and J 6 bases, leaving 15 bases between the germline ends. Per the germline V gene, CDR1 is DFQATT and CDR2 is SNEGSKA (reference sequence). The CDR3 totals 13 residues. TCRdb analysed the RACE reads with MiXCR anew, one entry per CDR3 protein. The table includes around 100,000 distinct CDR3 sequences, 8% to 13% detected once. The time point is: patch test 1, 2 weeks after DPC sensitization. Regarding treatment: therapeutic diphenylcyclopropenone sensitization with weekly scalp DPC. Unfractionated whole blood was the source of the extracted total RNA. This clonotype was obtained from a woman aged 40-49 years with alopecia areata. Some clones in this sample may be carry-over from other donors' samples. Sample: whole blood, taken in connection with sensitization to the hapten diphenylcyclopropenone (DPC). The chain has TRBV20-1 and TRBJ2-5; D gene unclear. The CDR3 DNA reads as TGCAGTGCTAATCTTGCCACGGCCAAGACCCAGTACTTC. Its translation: CSANLATAKTQYF.